This note documents a single T cell receptor beta chain sequence. This CDR3 is 13 amino acids long. V was trimmed by 5 bases and J by 7 bases, leaving 12 bases between them. In germline, CDR1 is GTSNPN, CDR2 SVGIG (reference sequence). Though probably carrying unrecorded immune exposures, donors were nominally healthy at sampling. These data originate in a study of cytomegalovirus exposure and HLA in healthy donors. PCR employed 60 Vbeta and 13 Jbeta primers. Some clones are missing from TCRdb's copy, which holds only in-frame ones; the method was immunoSEQ multiplex PCR. Altogether 95,000 to 100,000 clones are present, about 78% being singletons, with the ten largest covering around 3.2%.

This chain connects TRBV30 to TRBJ1-6, with D uncertain. This receptor was taken from a man between 40 and 49 years old in good health and CMV-seronegative. The specimen sequenced was PBMCs. CDR3 bases: TGTGCCTGGGGGTGGAAGCGAAATTCACCCCTCCACTTT. It yields the protein CAWGWKRNSPLHF.